These 3 T cell receptor beta chains were all obtained from the same sample, sequenced in a study of cytomegalovirus exposure and HLA in healthy donors. The PCR had 60 Vbeta and 13 Jbeta primers. Using immunoSEQ multiplex PCR, the repertoire was profiled, and TCRdb retains in-frame clones only, with some absent. Of about 140,000 clones listed, approximately 71% are singletons. The sequenced sample was PBMCs. The source is a man aged 35-49 years in good health and CMV-seronegative.

The rearrangement joins TRBV7-3 to TRBJ2-2; D might be TRBD1 (6 bases). CDR3 length equals 15 residues. Looked up from germline, CDR1 is SGHTA and CDR2 is FQGTGA. V shed 5 bases and J shed 2 bases, with 12 bases lying between them. CDR3 residues: CASSPRDTNTGELFF. CDR3 DNA: TGTGCCAGCAGCCCCAGGGACACCAACACCGGGGAGCTGTTTTTT.

The table lists this clone with a few counts. The J gene is TRBJ1-2, the V gene TRBV10-3; 9 nucleotides match TRBD1. V trimming: 6 bases; J trimming: 8 bases; junction bases outside the gene matches: 7. The germline CDR1 and CDR2 sequences are ENHRY and SYGVKD. The CDR3 is 13 amino acids. This CDR3 is CAISGTGRGGYTF. The CDR3, as DNA: TGTGCCATCAGCGGGACAGGGCGTGGGGGCTACACCTTC.

The CDR3, as DNA: TGTGCCAGCAGTTTACGGTCAGGTCGAACCGGGGAGCTGTTTTTT. It is translated as CASSLRSGRTGELFF. This sequence joins TRBV27 and TRBJ2-2, with unresolved D. The V end lost 2 bases, the J end lost 5 bases, and 12 bases lay between the germline ends. Germline loops: CDR1 MNHEY, CDR2 SMNVEV (reference sequence). The CDR3 is 15 amino acids.